The next 19 T cell receptor beta chains were all read from a single sample in a study of OX40 agonist ivuxolimab in advanced cancers. Clones were read by immunoSEQ multiplex PCR, and TCRdb kept only the in-frame ones, dropping some. The sample records more than 65,000 clones, more than 85% being singletons. This specimen consisted of CD4+ or CD8+ T cells sorted from blood, obtained in a trial of the OX40 agonist ivuxolimab. Receptors originate from an adult with an advanced solid tumor such as melanoma, head and neck, liver or kidney cancer.

This chain links TRBV2 with TRBJ1-5; no clear D. The germline CDR1 and CDR2 sequences are SNHLY and FYNNEI. Trimming shortened V by 7 bases and J by 4 bases, and 17 bases separated the two germline ends. The CDR3 is made up of 15 amino acids. In DNA, the CDR3 is TGTGCCAGCACCGTAGGGCCATGGGAAAATCAGCCCCAGCATTTT. This gives the protein CASTVGPWENQPQHF.

The chain is built from TRBV30 and TRBJ1-2; D gene uncertain. V was pared by 0 bases and J by 6 bases, with 14 bases between. CDR1 is GTSNPN, CDR2 SVGIG, per germline (reference sequence). The CDR3 runs to 14 residues. The CDR3 spells CAWSVQRSGHGYTF. The CDR3 DNA is TGTGCCTGGAGTGTACAAAGGTCGGGCCATGGCTACACCTTC.

The chain recombines TRBV6-1 with TRBJ1-4; D not resolved. There are 16 residues in the CDR3. The V gene lost 3 bases and the J gene lost 4 bases, with 15 bases spanning the gap. Per germline, CDR1 MNHNS and CDR2 SASEGT. The CDR3 DNA is TGTGCCAGCAGTGATGCCGCCACAGAGTATAATGAAAAACTGTTTTTT. It translates to CASSDAATEYNEKLFF.

This clone was observed a few times. The V and J genes are TRBV5-4 and TRBJ1-2, with 7 bases that match TRBD1. V shed 0 bases and J 7 bases; nucleotides not matched to a gene: 6. The CDR3 has 14 amino acids. CDR1 and CDR2 (germline): SGHNT, YYREEE (reference sequence). The CDR3 nucleotides are TGTGCCAGCAGCTTGGCACAGGGGAATGGTGGCTACACCTTC. It translates to CASSLAQGNGGYTF.

In this sample, this clone turned up once. This rearrangement joins TRBV11-1 to TRBJ2-3; maybe TRBD1 (5 bases). CDR1 and CDR2 from the germline V gene are SGHAT and FQDESV (reference sequence). The V and J ends lost 5 bases and 1 base respectively, with 19 bases between them. The CDR3 runs 17 residues. CDR3: CASSPRQGRSGTDTQYF. DNA for the CDR3: TGTGCCAGCAGCCCACGGCAGGGTAGGAGCGGCACAGATACGCAGTATTTT.

Comments on this clone: Other nucleotide sequences from this sample produce the same CDR3. The chain joins TRBV10-1 to TRBJ1-1, with TRBD1 as a possible D gene (5 bases). Germline lookup yields CDR1 WNHNN and CDR2 SYGVQD (reference sequence). Trimming removed 2 bases at V and 8 bases at J, with 12 bases between. The length of the CDR3 is 13 residues. As DNA, the CDR3 is TGCGCCAGCAGTGAGACGGGGCGACCCGAAGCTTTCTTT. Translation gives CASSETGRPEAFF.

J is TRBJ1-1 and V is TRBV11-2; TRBD1 matches 9 bases. The CDR3 is made up of 14 amino acids. Germline assignment: CDR1 SGHAT and CDR2 FQNNGV. Trimming at V came to 3 bases and at J to 4 bases, leaving 3 bases not matched to a gene. CDR3 in amino acids: CASSFQDRGTEAFF. The CDR3 DNA reads as TGTGCCAGCAGCTTCCAGGACAGGGGCACTGAAGCTTTCTTT.

This chain links TRBV7-9 with TRBJ2-1, with 7 bases identical to TRBD1. The germline CDR1 and CDR2 sequences are SEHNR and FQNEAQ (reference sequence). The CDR3 covers 15 residues. The V and J ends lost 2 bases and 8 bases, in that order; junction bases with no gene match: 9. The chain's CDR3 is CASSLRGTVIDEQFF. Here the CDR3 DNA reads TGTGCCAGCAGCTTAAGAGGGACAGTAATTGATGAGCAGTTCTTC. Looking up the rest from reference TRBV7-9 and TRBJ2-1 gives the full variable domain: DTGVSQNPRHKITKRGQNVTFRCDPISEHNRLYWYRQTLGQGPEFLTYFQNEAQLEKSRLLSDRFSAERPKGSFSTLEIQRTEQGDSAMYLCASSLRGTVIDEQFFGPGTRLTVL.

CDR3 sequence (DNA): TGTGCCAGCAGTTTATCTTTCCCAGCGGGAGGGCCCACAGATACGCAGTATTTT. As protein: CASSLSFPAGGPTDTQYF. The chain links TRBV27 to TRBJ2-3; 10 bases line up with TRBD2. J gave up 2 bases and V 0 bases, and 8 bases lay outside the gene matches. In germline, CDR1 is MNHEY, CDR2 SMNVEV (reference sequence). The CDR3 has 18 residues.

The J gene is TRBJ1-2, the V gene TRBV28; the match to TRBD1 covers 8 bases. V lost 5 bases to trimming and J lost 7 bases; unmatched junction nucleotides: 6. The CDR3 totals 13 residues. Germline V gene lookup returns CDR1 MDHEN and CDR2 SYDVKM. The CDR3 region is CASSQLQGGGYTF. CDR3 DNA: TGTGCCAGCAGTCAATTACAGGGGGGTGGCTACACCTTC.

The rearrangement links TRBV13 to TRBJ2-1; 10 nucleotides agree with TRBD2. The CDR3 sequence is 15 residues long. Germline CDR1 is PRHDT and CDR2 is FYEKMQ (reference sequence). The trim removed 8 bases at V and 6 bases at J, leaving 10 bases unmatched. The CDR3 protein is CASLPIAGGVNEQFF. In DNA form, the CDR3 reads TGTGCCAGCCTCCCTATAGCGGGAGGAGTCAATGAGCAGTTCTTC.

The CDR3 protein is CASSQDRGDRGFF. Written as DNA, the CDR3 is TGTGCCAGCAGCCAAGACAGGGGAGATAGAGGTTTCTTT. The rearrangement joins TRBV14 to TRBJ1-1; D might be TRBD1 (6 bases). The CDR3 is 13 amino acids. Per the germline V gene, CDR1 is SGHDN and CDR2 is FVKESK. The V end was cut by 0 bases, the J end by 13 bases, with 15 bases between.

This clone was seen just once. The gene calls are TRBV6-1 and TRBJ2-5; 8 nucleotides match TRBD1. This CDR3 is 13 amino acids long. With 8 bases clipped from V and 5 bases from J, the junction kept 7 bases outside the gene matches. Germline V gives CDR1 MNHNS, CDR2 SASEGT. CDR3 DNA sequence: TGTGCCAGCCAGGGCACAGGGGGGGAGACCCAGTACTTC. Its protein is CASQGTGGETQYF.

This chain uses TRBV5-1 with TRBJ2-5; TRBD1 agrees at 11 bases. This CDR3 has 14 amino acids. V lost 4 bases to trimming and J lost 5 bases; unmatched junction nucleotides: 4. Germline V gene sequence: CDR1 SGHRS, CDR2 YFSETQ. CDR3 amino acids: CASSQDRGQETQYF. The CDR3, as DNA: TGCGCCAGCAGCCAGGACAGGGGGCAGGAGACCCAGTACTTC.

The V call is TRBV6-5, the J call TRBJ1-2; the D gene is possibly TRBD1 (5 bases). V lost 6 bases to trimming and J lost 5 bases, with 16 bases between them. Germline V lookup: CDR1 MNHEY, CDR2 SVGAGI. The CDR3 consists of 14 residues. The CDR3 loop is CASRDTGGTYGYTF. CDR3 nucleotide sequence: TGTGCCAGCAGAGACACCGGGGGAACGTATGGCTACACCTTC.

The rearrangement joins TRBV27 to TRBJ2-3; TRBD2 matches at 15 bases. There are 19 residues in the CDR3. Germline assignment: CDR1 MNHEY and CDR2 SMNVEV (reference sequence). The J segment lost 2 bases and the V segment lost 6 bases, leaving 12 bases of the junction unmatched. In DNA form, the CDR3 reads TGTGCCAGCAGCAAAAACCCGGGACTAGCGGGGGGTTACACAGATACGCAGTATTTT. Translating gives CASSKNPGLAGGYTDTQYF.

The gene calls are TRBV9 and TRBJ2-7, with D perhaps assigned TRBD1 or TRBD2 (5 bases each). CDR1 SGDLS and CDR2 YYNGEE come from the germline V gene. The CDR3 is made up of 14 amino acids. Trimming pared 3 bases from V and 4 bases from J, leaving 14 bases between. The CDR3 DNA follows: TGTGCCAGCAGCGCGGGACCTTCGGGGTACGAGCAGTACTTC. Residues: CASSAGPSGYEQYF.

V gene TRBV28 combines with J gene TRBJ1-2; D is uncertain. Per germline, CDR1 MDHEN and CDR2 SYDVKM. This CDR3 is 11 amino acids long. Between the trimmed V and J ends, which lost 5 bases and 5 bases, there was a span of 6 bases. CDR3 region: CASSGSYGYTF. The CDR3 DNA reads TGTGCCAGCAGTGGATCTTATGGCTACACCTTC.

Only a few counts were recorded for this clone. V gene TRBV29-1 combines with J gene TRBJ1-5; D gene uncertain. Trimming took off 6 bases at V and 2 bases at J, with 14 bases between the two ends. The CDR3 runs to 14 residues. Germline loops: CDR1 SQVTM, CDR2 ANQGSEA. The DNA of the CDR3 is TGCAGCGTGGCCGCTGGACCCGGCAATCAGCCCCAGCATTTT. Translated: CSVAAGPGNQPQHF.